Given below is one TCR beta chain in context. Its target is unknown. V was shortened by 0 bases and J by 6 bases, with 19 bases between the two germline ends. This CDR3 has 17 residues. Germline lookup yields CDR1 SGDLS and CDR2 YYNGEE. This sample is drawn from a study of T-cell memory formation after mild COVID-19. MiXCR, run by TCRdb on the 5' RACE reads, gives a single entry per CDR3 protein. The repertoire consists of fewer than 450,000 distinct CDR3 sequences, with roughly 21% occurring once and the leading ten covering around an eighth. Study-wide results and limits: A second wave expanding day 15 to 37 was CD4+-biased; contracting clones were balanced.

Sequencing input: PBMCs or a T cell subset sorted from them (not recorded which). This chain joins TRBV9 and TRBJ2-1; tentative D call: TRBD1 (6 bases). The TCR originated in an adult woman who had mild COVID-19 (a few samples of this study predate the infection). Cell type and time point are not known. Here the CDR3 reads CASSVATRGSGRNEQFF. In DNA form, the CDR3 reads TGTGCCAGCAGCGTAGCTACAAGGGGGTCGGGGCGCAATGAGCAGTTCTTC.